Following are 18 T cell receptor beta chains from one sample sequenced in a study of early T cells in non-severe SARS-CoV-2 infection. TCRdb re-derived calls from the 5' RACE reads in MiXCR, one entry per CDR3 protein. The sample consists of tens of thousands of distinct CDR3 sequences, more than 9% of them appearing once. The sequencing input was whole blood. The receptors stem from an adult who was a healthcare worker with PCR-confirmed SARS-CoV-2 infection or an uninfected control (not recorded which).

The rearrangement joins TRBV28 to TRBJ1-1, with 9 bases that match TRBD1. Trimming removed 5 bases from V and 1 base from J; junction bases left unmatched: 5. The CDR3 consists of 15 residues. Germline CDR1 and CDR2: MDHEN and SYDVKM. CDR3 residues: CASSLWTGENTEAFF. In DNA, the CDR3 is TGTGCCAGCAGTCTTTGGACAGGGGAGAACACTGAAGCTTTCTTT.

This clonotype occurred a few times. This chain joins TRBV27 and TRBJ2-1, with D maybe TRBD2 (6 bases). Trimming cost V 2 bases and J 0 bases, with 17 bases left between them. CDR1 MNHEY and CDR2 SMNVEV come from the germline V gene (reference sequence). The CDR3 consists of 18 residues. In nucleotides, the CDR3 is TGTGCCAGCAGTTTAAGGGCTCTAGCGAGAAGCTCCTACAATGAGCAGTTCTTC. Translating gives CASSLRALARSSYNEQFF.

The chain combines TRBV28 with TRBJ2-7; 9 positions agree with TRBD1. The V segment lost 8 bases and the J segment 5 bases; nucleotides outside the gene matches: 13. The CDR3 runs to 15 residues. Germline V gene sequence: CDR1 MDHEN, CDR2 SYDVKM. The CDR3 nucleotides are TGTGCCAGCGGGCGGACCGGGACAGGGTACGACGAGCAGTACTTC. Encoded protein: CASGRTGTGYDEQYF.

This clonotype was counted at least ten times. This chain joins TRBV12-3 or TRBV12-4 and TRBJ1-2, with D possibly TRBD1 on 6 matching bases. The CDR3 contains 13 residues. V lost 6 bases, J lost 4 bases, and 12 bases lay in between. CDR3 coding DNA: TGTGCCAGCAGCGGACAGTGGACCTATGGCTACACCTTC. This sequence encodes CASSGQWTYGYTF.

This clonotype was counted a few times. This rearrangement joins TRBV6-5 to TRBJ1-1, with D uncertain. Germline loops: CDR1 MNHEY, CDR2 SVGAGI. The CDR3 runs to 15 residues. Trimming took 7 bases from V and 2 from J, leaving 17 bases between them. CDR3 nucleotide sequence: TGTGCCAGCACCCCCGGGCGAAGAAAAAACACTGAAGCTTTCTTT. Protein sequence: CASTPGRRKNTEAFF.

The genes are TRBV2 and TRBJ2-5; the match to TRBD2 covers 9 bases. The CDR3 has 17 residues. After removal of 2 bases from V and 3 bases from J, the junction contained 10 bases not matched to a gene. Germline CDR1 SNHLY, CDR2 FYNNEI. CDR3 protein: CASSEPLAGLGEETQYF. For the CDR3, the DNA is TGTGCCAGCAGTGAACCGCTAGCGGGACTGGGCGAAGAGACCCAGTACTTC.

The DNA of the CDR3 is TGTGCCAGCAGCTTTCTCCTAGCCAAAAACATTCAGTACTTC. Its protein is CASSFLLAKNIQYF. V is TRBV7-7 and J is TRBJ2-4; D ambiguous. The V end was cut by 3 bases, the J end by 0 bases, with 6 bases between. From germline, CDR1 is SSHAT and CDR2 FNYEAQ (reference sequence). The CDR3 covers 14 residues.

This clonotype was picked up many times. The rearrangement links TRBV28 to TRBJ2-1; 7 positions agree with TRBD2. J lost 8 bases, V lost 6 bases, and 16 bases had no gene match. The germline CDR1 and CDR2 sequences are MDHEN and SYDVKM. There are 16 residues in the CDR3. The CDR3 coding sequence is TGTGCCAGCAGAGACCTAGCGGTCTTCTCTCAGGATGAGCAGTTCTTC. It translates to CASRDLAVFSQDEQFF.

The chain carries TRBV5-1 and TRBJ2-7; D not certain. Trimming shortened V by 4 bases and J by 2 bases, and 7 bases separated the two germline ends. The CDR3 is 12 amino acids. Germline V lookup: CDR1 SGHRS, CDR2 YFSETQ. The CDR3 coding sequence is TGCGCCAGCAGCGGGCAGACCTACGAGCAGTACTTC. As protein: CASSGQTYEQYF.

CDR3 DNA: TGTGCCAGCTCACTTCGGACAGGGGAAGTTGGAAACATTCAGTACTTC. Translation gives CASSLRTGEVGNIQYF. J is TRBJ2-4 and V is TRBV18; TRBD1 matches 9 bases. CDR3 length: 16 residues. V was pared by 4 bases and J by 6 bases, with 10 bases of the junction left unmatched. Germline CDR1 reads KGHSH; CDR2 reads LQKENI.

This clonotype was recorded many times. CDR3: CASRPDTNTEAFF. In nucleotides, the CDR3 is TGCGCCAGCAGACCCGACACGAACACTGAAGCTTTCTTT. The chain carries TRBV5-1 and TRBJ1-1; no reliable D call. V lost 5 bases to trimming and J lost 1 base, with 9 bases between them. Germline lookup yields CDR1 SGHRS and CDR2 YFSETQ. This CDR3 region has 13 residues.

The chain employs TRBV7-2 and TRBJ1-5; 9 bases line up with TRBD1. J gave up 4 bases and V 2 bases, and 6 bases lay outside the gene matches. The germline CDR1 and CDR2 sequences are SGHTA and FQGNSA. The CDR3 has 16 residues. CDR3 sequence: CASSLYGQGLNQPQHF. CDR3 bases: TGTGCCAGCAGCTTATACGGACAGGGGTTAAATCAGCCCCAGCATTTT.

The rearrangement joins TRBV2 to TRBJ2-7, with D maybe TRBD2 (6 bases). Between the trimmed V and J ends, which lost 0 bases and 5 bases, there was a span of 11 bases. This CDR3 spans 14 amino acids. CDR1 is SNHLY and CDR2 is FYNNEI in the germline V gene. This chain's CDR3 is CASSEALPGDEQYF. The CDR3, as DNA: TGTGCCAGCAGTGAAGCGCTTCCGGGAGACGAGCAGTACTTC.

This clonotype was seen repeatedly, ten times or more. The V gene is TRBV11-3, the J gene TRBJ2-3; D is undetermined. This CDR3 has 14 residues. Germline CDR1 reads SGHNT; CDR2 reads YENEEA. The V end lost 0 bases, the J end lost 4 bases, and 8 bases lay between the germline ends. The CDR3: CASSLDSRADTQYF. CDR3 DNA: TGTGCCAGCAGCTTAGACAGCCGCGCAGATACGCAGTATTTT.

J is TRBJ2-7 and V is TRBV3-1, with D uncertain. In germline, CDR1 is LGHDT, CDR2 YNNKEL (reference sequence). The CDR3 has 12 amino acids. With 3 bases removed from V and 4 bases from J, the gap between germline ends came to 7 bases. The CDR3 DNA reads as TGTGCCAGCAGCCAGACGGAGTACGAGCAGTACTTC. Its protein product is CASSQTEYEQYF.

The V gene is TRBV28, the J gene TRBJ2-3; D unresolved. Per germline, CDR1 MDHEN and CDR2 SYDVKM. V lost 5 bases and J lost 5, with 8 bases in between. The CDR3 covers 12 residues. The CDR3 region is CASSPSVDTQYF. The CDR3 bases are TGTGCCAGCAGTCCATCTGTAGATACGCAGTATTTT. Together with reference TRBV28 and TRBJ2-3, the CDR3 gives the full variable domain: DVKVTQSSRYLVKRTGEKVFLECVQDMDHENMFWYRQDPGLGLRLIYFSYDVKMKEKGDIPEGYSVSREKKERFSLILESASTNQTSMYLCASSPSVDTQYFGPGTRLTVL.

This clonotype was detected only a few times. J is TRBJ2-2 and V is TRBV10-3; D might be TRBD2 (5 bases). Germline CDR1 and CDR2: ENHRY and SYGVKD. The CDR3 is 14 amino acids. Trimming shortened V by 6 bases and J by 5 bases, and 13 bases separated the two germline ends. Here the CDR3 reads CAIRRVWATGELFF. Here the CDR3 DNA reads TGTGCCATCAGGCGGGTCTGGGCAACCGGGGAGCTGTTTTTT.

The rearrangement uses TRBV12-3 or TRBV12-4 and TRBJ1-4; no clear D gene. The CDR3 is 14 amino acids. Trimming shortened V by 8 bases and J by 8 bases, and 18 bases separated the two germline ends. The CDR3: CASALHPGSEKLFF. Written as DNA, the CDR3 is TGTGCCAGCGCCCTACACCCGGGCTCCGAAAAACTGTTTTTT.